The 22 T cell receptor beta chains below come from one sample, sequenced in a study of cytotoxic CD8 clonotypes in ibrutinib-treated CLL. Sequencing used immunoSEQ multiplex PCR; TCRdb keeps in-frame clones, though not all of them. The profile covers tens of thousands of clones, with roughly two thirds appearing a single time and 51% taken by the ten largest. This specimen was PBMCs, taken at disease progression, from a patient treated with ibrutinib. The receptors were gathered from a human donor with chronic lymphocytic leukemia.

The chain couples TRBV29-1 to TRBJ2-2; D is ambiguous. This CDR3 spans 13 amino acids. V gave up 1 base and J gave up 0 bases, with 3 bases separating them. Germline-derived CDR1 and CDR2 are SQVTM and ANQGSEA. The CDR3 DNA is TGCAGCGTTGAAGCCACGAACACCGGGGAGCTGTTTTTT. It yields the protein CSVEATNTGELFF.

This clone has just a few counts. The genes are TRBV5-1 and TRBJ1-1; a weak D match, TRBD1 (5 bases). Germline V gene sequence: CDR1 SGHRS, CDR2 YFSETQ. V shed 4 bases and J shed 4 bases, with 11 bases lying between them. This CDR3 is built from 13 residues. For the CDR3, the DNA is TGCGCCAGCAGCGAACAGGACGGCACTGAAGCTTTCTTT. Protein: CASSEQDGTEAFF.

The chain links TRBV6-4 to TRBJ1-2; D unclear. The V gene lost 2 bases and the J gene lost 8 bases, with 6 bases spanning the gap. The CDR3 has 11 amino acids. Looked up from germline, CDR1 is MRHNA and CDR2 is SNTAGT. The CDR3 loop reads CASSDGVGYTF. Here the CDR3 DNA reads TGTGCCAGCAGTGACGGGGTGGGCTACACCTTC.

The rearrangement uses TRBV5-8 and TRBJ1-4; perhaps TRBD1 as D (6 bases). This CDR3 contains 15 residues. Germline CDR1 reads SGHTS; CDR2 reads YDEGEE. The V gene lost 2 bases and the J gene lost 2 bases, with 10 bases spanning the gap. CDR3 in amino acids: CASSLGGRTNEKLFF. The CDR3 nucleotides read TGTGCCAGCAGCTTAGGGGGACGGACTAATGAAAAACTGTTTTTT.

J is TRBJ2-3 and V is TRBV5-1; TRBD1 is a possible D gene (6 bases). The germline V gene has CDR1 SGHRS and CDR2 YFSETQ. This CDR3 has 15 residues. Trimming removed 0 bases from V and 2 bases from J, with 10 bases in between. The CDR3 sequence is CASSLGGQFTDTQYF. DNA for the CDR3: TGCGCCAGCAGCTTGGGCGGACAGTTCACAGATACGCAGTATTTT.

The chain carries TRBV7-9 and TRBJ1-6; the D gene is possibly TRBD1 (6 bases). Germline V gene lookup returns CDR1 SEHNR and CDR2 FQNEAQ (reference sequence). CDR3 length: 17 residues. Trimming pared 8 bases from V and 7 bases from J, leaving 24 bases between. The CDR3 reads CASPMGEQTGTNSPLHF. The CDR3 region has the DNA TGTGCCAGCCCAATGGGGGAGCAGACAGGCACCAATTCACCCCTCCACTTT.

The chain uses TRBV10-3 and TRBJ2-3; maybe TRBD2 (6 bases). V was shortened by 3 bases and J by 1 base, with 11 bases between the two germline ends. Germline CDR1 and CDR2: ENHRY and SYGVKD. The CDR3 extends over 15 amino acids. The CDR3: CAISDPGLRTDTQYF. The CDR3, as DNA: TGTGCCATCAGTGACCCGGGACTTCGCACAGATACGCAGTATTTT.

The rearrangement links TRBV7-9 to TRBJ1-6, with a tentative D call TRBD1 (6 bases). CDR1 is SEHNR, CDR2 FQNEAQ, per germline (reference sequence). The CDR3 is made up of 14 amino acids. The germline V and J ends were trimmed by 1 base and 5 bases, with 6 bases remaining between them. The CDR3 spells CASSLGQDNSPLHF. The CDR3 bases are TGTGCCAGCAGCTTAGGACAGGATAATTCACCCCTCCACTTT. The complete variable domain, with remaining parts taken from reference TRBV7-9 and TRBJ1-6, reads DTGVSQNPRHKITKRGQNVTFRCDPISEHNRLYWYRQTLGQGPEFLTYFQNEAQLEKSRLLSDRFSAERPKGSFSTLEIQRTEQGDSAMYLCASSLGQDNSPLHFGNGTRLTVT.

This chain uses TRBV2 with TRBJ2-1; perhaps TRBD2 as D (5 bases). The CDR3 totals 15 residues. V lost 3 bases and J 2 bases, leaving 11 bases between the germline ends. Per germline, CDR1 SNHLY and CDR2 FYNNEI. The CDR3 is CASSEESGPYNEQFF. The CDR3, as DNA: TGTGCCAGCAGTGAGGAAAGCGGACCCTACAATGAGCAGTTCTTC.

This rearrangement joins TRBV7-9 to TRBJ1-3, with no clear D. This CDR3 region has 16 residues. Germline CDR1 is SEHNR and CDR2 is FQNEAQ (reference sequence). The V and J ends lost 1 base and 1 base respectively, with 11 bases between them. CDR3 in amino acids: CASSLEAIGSGNTIYF. DNA for the CDR3: TGTGCCAGCAGCTTAGAGGCTATAGGTTCTGGAAACACCATATATTTT.

The rearrangement uses TRBV2 and TRBJ1-3, with a tentative D call TRBD1 (6 bases). Trimming left V 8 bases short and J 2 bases short, with 10 bases between. The germline V gene encodes CDR1 SNHLY and CDR2 FYNNEI. The CDR3 totals 13 residues. In nucleotides, the CDR3 is TGTGCCAGCCACAGGGATACTGGAAACACCATATATTTT. Translating gives CASHRDTGNTIYF.

The chain recombines TRBV11-2 with TRBJ2-1; the D gene is possibly TRBD2 (7 bases). CDR1 and CDR2 (germline): SGHAT, FQNNGV. V lost 0 bases and J lost 4, with 10 bases in between. This CDR3 contains 15 residues. The DNA of the CDR3 is TGTGCCAGCAGCTTAGACGGGGGGCCTTACAATGAGCAGTTCTTC. Translation gives CASSLDGGPYNEQFF. The full variable domain, completed using reference TRBV11-2 and TRBJ2-1, is EAGVAQSPRYKIIEKRQSVAFWCNPISGHATLYWYQQILGQGPKLLIQFQNNGVVDDSQLPKDRFSAERLKGVDSTLKIQPAKLEDSAVYLCASSLDGGPYNEQFFGPGTRLTVL.

J is TRBJ1-5 and V is TRBV19; D perhaps matches TRBD1 (5 bases). V lost 10 bases and J 6 bases, leaving 16 bases between the germline ends. Per the germline V gene, CDR1 is LNHDA and CDR2 is SQIVND (reference sequence). The CDR3 extends over 13 amino acids. CDR3 amino acids: CAISPGGGQPQHF. CDR3 bases: TGTGCCATCTCCCCGGGGGGGGGTCAGCCCCAGCATTTT.

The J gene is TRBJ2-3, the V gene TRBV5-4; D gene unclear. This CDR3 has 14 amino acids. Germline V CDR1 and CDR2: SGHNT, YYREEE (reference sequence). V lost 1 base, J lost 1 base, and 7 bases lay in between. The CDR3 nucleotides are TGTGCCAGCAGCTTGTACCAGGGCACAGATACGCAGTATTTT. It is translated as CASSLYQGTDTQYF.

This clone was detected once. J is TRBJ2-3 and V is TRBV6-6, with 9 bases identical to TRBD2. Germline V gives CDR1 MNHNY, CDR2 SVGAGI (reference sequence). J lost 3 bases, V lost 10 bases, and 5 bases had no gene match. This CDR3 has 13 residues. CDR3 loop: CAIAGGRTDTQYF. CDR3 nucleotide sequence: TGTGCCATCGCGGGGGGGCGGACAGATACGCAGTATTTT.

The rearrangement joins TRBV27 to TRBJ2-1, with 7 bases lining up with TRBD1. V dropped 4 bases and J dropped 6; count of bases not matched to a gene: 12. This CDR3 region has 16 residues. The germline gives CDR1 MNHEY, CDR2 SMNVEV (reference sequence). The CDR3 DNA sequence: TGTGCCAGCAGTTCCCCGGGTAGGGGGCTTGGCAATGAGCAGTTCTTC. Its translation: CASSSPGRGLGNEQFF.

J is TRBJ1-1 and V is TRBV9; no definite D call. Per germline, CDR1 SGDLS and CDR2 YYNGEE. The CDR3 totals 13 residues. V lost 4 bases, J lost 4 bases, and 11 bases lay in between. In DNA form, the CDR3 reads TGTGCCAGCAGCTACGACCGTGGCACTGAAGCTTTCTTT. It is translated as CASSYDRGTEAFF.

This chain joins TRBV19 and TRBJ2-7; 9 nucleotides match TRBD1. The junction had 5 bases not matched to a gene; V was cut back by 4 bases and J by 4 bases. This CDR3 comprises 14 residues. The germline V gene has CDR1 LNHDA and CDR2 SQIVND (reference sequence). In DNA, the CDR3 is TGTGCCAGTAGTAGCGGACAGGGGATGTACGAGCAGTACTTC. This translates into CASSSGQGMYEQYF. Together with reference TRBV19 and TRBJ2-7, the CDR3 gives the full variable domain: DGGITQSPKYLFRKEGQNVTLSCEQNLNHDAMYWYRQDPGQGLRLIYYSQIVNDFQKGDIAEGYSVSREKKESFPLTVTSAQKNPTAFYLCASSSGQGMYEQYFGPGTRLTVT.

The chain is built from TRBV10-1 and TRBJ2-1; 8 nucleotides line up with TRBD2. The CDR3 has 16 amino acids. Per germline, CDR1 WNHNN and CDR2 SYGVQD (reference sequence). V lost 8 bases and J lost 8; bases outside the gene matches: 17. This chain's CDR3 is CASRQPSTGGHDEQFF. The CDR3 DNA sequence: TGCGCCAGCCGCCAGCCTTCAACGGGGGGGCATGATGAGCAGTTCTTC.

The chain combines TRBV7-9 with TRBJ1-4; 10 nucleotides line up with TRBD1. The germline V gene has CDR1 SEHNR and CDR2 FQNEAQ (reference sequence). The CDR3 runs to 15 residues. The J segment lost 6 bases and the V segment lost 5 bases, leaving 6 bases of the junction unmatched. The chain's CDR3 is CASSTTGQGYEKLFF. Written as DNA, the CDR3 is TGTGCCAGCAGCACTACGGGACAGGGGTATGAAAAACTGTTTTTT.

The chain combines TRBV10-3 with TRBJ1-2, with D possibly being TRBD1 (6 bases). The V gene's germline CDR1 is ENHRY and CDR2 SYGVKD. V shed 6 bases and J shed 4 bases, with 9 bases lying between them. The CDR3 loop spans 12 amino acids. DNA for the CDR3: TGTGCCATCAGGCCGGACAGCTATGGCTACACCTTC. Its translation: CAIRPDSYGYTF.

The rearrangement links TRBV5-1 to TRBJ1-2; D possibly corresponds to TRBD1 (5 bases). The CDR3 totals 14 residues. Germline V lookup: CDR1 SGHRS, CDR2 YFSETQ. V was clipped by 0 bases and J by 2 bases, with 8 bases between them. The CDR3 is CASSLAGMNYGYTF. In DNA form, the CDR3 reads TGCGCCAGCAGCTTGGCAGGGATGAACTATGGCTACACCTTC.